A selection of T cell receptor beta chains follows, all from one sample in a study of T cells in localized non-small cell lung cancer. Repertoires were generated with immunoSEQ multiplex PCR, while TCRdb's copy carries only in-frame clones and drops some. The data contain 20,000 or so clones, about nine tenths of them singletons. The sequencing used peripheral blood, collected before any cancer treatment. Receptors originate from a woman aged 35 to 75 with stage I lung adenocarcinoma. Both conserved end residues are part of each CDR3. A D gene is named only where the DNA matches it firmly. For some rows the clone size is stated as once, few or many, or as a class when expanded; others skip it.

>TRBJ1-4|NA|TRBV7-9|NA
CASSLTGQLLSLNEKLFF
TGTGCCAGCAGCTTAACCGGTCAGCTCTTAAGCCTTAATGAAAAACTGTTTTTT
>TRBJ2-5|NA|TRBV28|NA
CASSFSYLRRDDQETQYF
TGTGCCAGCAGTTTTTCGTATTTAAGGCGGGACGACCAAGAGACCCAGTACTTC
>TRBJ2-2|NA|TRBV12-5|NA
CASGTILGTGELFF
TGTGCTAGTGGCACAATTCTCGGCACCGGGGAGCTGTTTTTT
>TRBJ2-5|few|TRBV9|NA
CASSVEGTLAETQYF
TGTGCCAGCAGCGTAGAAGGGACTTTGGCGGAGACCCAGTACTTC
>TRBJ2-7|NA|TRBV19|NA
CASSGDHYEQYF
TGTGCCAGTAGCGGGGACCACTACGAGCAGTACTTC
>TRBJ2-7|NA|TRBV7-2|NA
CASSGYLEAYEQYF
TGTGCCAGCAGCGGATACCTAGAGGCCTACGAGCAGTACTTC
>TRBJ2-7|NA|TRBV7-2|NA
CASSRGQTYEQYF
TGTGCCAGCAGCCGTGGGCAGACCTACGAGCAGTACTTC
>TRBJ2-7|NA|TRBV28|TRBD2
CASKFTWTSDSYEQYF
TGTGCCAGCAAATTCACCTGGACTAGCGATTCCTACGAGCAGTACTTC
>TRBJ2-7|NA|TRBV6-5|TRBD1
CASSSTGTGSYEQYF
TGTGCCAGCAGTTCTACCGGGACAGGTAGCTACGAGCAGTACTTC
>TRBJ2-1|NA|TRBV7-8|NA
CASSARLAEEQFF
TGTGCCAGCAGCGCCCGTTTGGCCGAGGAGCAGTTCTTC
>TRBJ2-2|NA|TRBV5-1|NA
CASRGTGSSGELFF
TGCGCCAGCAGGGGCACAGGGTCATCCGGGGAGCTGTTTTTT
>TRBJ2-7|NA|TRBV7-9|TRBD2
CASSLGGLAVYEQYF
TGTGCCAGCAGCTTAGGGGGACTAGCGGTCTACGAGCAGTACTTC
>TRBJ2-3|NA|TRBV6-6|TRBD2
CASTSSTSGFTDTQYF
TGTGCCAGCACCTCCTCGACTAGCGGATTTACAGATACGCAGTATTTT
>TRBJ2-7|NA|TRBV7-2|TRBD1
CASSSRQGTYEQYF
TGTGCCAGCAGCTCTCGACAGGGAACCTACGAGCAGTACTTC
>TRBJ2-7|NA|TRBV30|NA
CAWAPAAYEQYF
TGTGCCTGGGCTCCCGCGGCCTACGAGCAGTACTTC
>TRBJ2-3|NA|TRBV6-5|NA
CASRPVTRTDTQYF
TGTGCCAGCAGACCAGTCACACGGACAGATACGCAGTATTTT
>TRBJ2-7|NA|TRBV29-1|NA
CTLRDEQYF
TGCACCCTAAGAGACGAGCAGTACTTC
>TRBJ1-5|NA|TRBV25-1|TRBD1
CASSKQGANQPQHF
TGTGCCAGTAGCAAACAGGGGGCGAATCAGCCCCAGCATTTT
>TRBJ2-2|NA|TRBV5-1|TRBD2
CASSLEGLGTGELFF
TGCGCCAGCAGCTTGGAGGGACTAGGAACCGGGGAGCTGTTTTTT
>TRBJ1-2|NA|TRBV29-1|NA
CSVEVGDGRGYTF
TGCAGCGTTGAAGTGGGGGACGGGCGGGGCTACACCTTC
>TRBJ1-5|NA|TRBV28|NA
CASRPGPWNNQPQHF
TGTGCCAGCAGGCCCGGGCCCTGGAACAATCAGCCCCAGCATTTT
>TRBJ1-1|NA|TRBV7-2|NA
CASSRDFNTEAFF
TGTGCCAGCAGCCGGGATTTCAACACTGAAGCTTTCTTT
>TRBJ1-1|NA|TRBV6-5|NA
CASSRLSYGSGEAFF
TGTGCCAGCAGTCGCCTCAGCTACGGCTCGGGTGAAGCTTTCTTT
>TRBJ2-5|NA|TRBV19|NA
CASSGSRSQETQYF
TGTGCCAGTAGTGGGTCCCGGTCTCAAGAGACCCAGTACTTC
>TRBJ2-3|NA|TRBV5-1|TRBD2
CASSSGLAGDSFRTDTQYF
TGCGCCAGCAGCTCCGGACTAGCGGGAGACTCCTTCAGAACAGATACGCAGTATTTT
>TRBJ1-1|few|TRBV2|NA
CATNPEGGLTEAFF
TGTGCCACCAATCCCGAGGGGGGGCTGACTGAAGCTTTCTTT
>TRBJ2-5|few|TRBV12-5|NA
CASGTREVGTQYF
TGTGCTAGTGGCACCCGAGAAGTAGGGACCCAGTACTTC
>TRBJ1-2|NA|TRBV5-4|NA
CASSQGPSWGYTF
TGTGCCAGCAGCCAGGGGCCTTCGTGGGGCTACACCTTC
>TRBJ2-7|NA|TRBV6-5|TRBD1
CASSTTGGNYEQYF
TGTGCCAGCAGTACGACAGGGGGAAACTACGAGCAGTACTTC
>TRBJ1-2|NA|TRBV7-2|NA
CASSLGRTGGYTF
TGTGCCAGCAGCTTAGGACGGACTGGGGGCTACACCTTC
>TRBJ2-3|few|TRBV28|NA
CASSEALGQYTDTQYF
TGTGCCAGCAGTGAAGCCCTCGGACAGTACACAGATACGCAGTATTTT
>TRBJ1-3|once|TRBV13|NA
CASSLDVHSGNTIYF
TGTGCCAGCAGCTTAGACGTTCACTCTGGAAACACCATATATTTT
>TRBJ1-1|NA|TRBV5-4|TRBD1
CASSGGTGETEAFF
TGTGCCAGCAGCGGAGGGACAGGTGAAACTGAAGCTTTCTTT
>TRBJ2-7|NA|TRBV7-9|NA
CASSLPLGGGAYEQYF
TGTGCCAGCAGCTTACCTTTAGGGGGCGGGGCATACGAGCAGTACTTC
>TRBJ1-5|NA|TRBV6-1|NA
CASSVAAVDYSNQPQHF
TGTGCCAGCAGTGTGGCGGCCGTCGACTATAGCAATCAGCCCCAGCATTTT
>TRBJ1-1|once|TRBV7-9|NA
CASSLGQENTEAFF
TGTGCCAGCAGCTTAGGGCAGGAGAACACTGAAGCTTTCTTT
>TRBJ2-5|NA|TRBV5-5|NA
CASLSHQETQYF
TGTGCCAGCCTCAGCCACCAAGAGACCCAGTACTTC
>TRBJ2-7|few|TRBV28|NA
CASSVGPLDRQYF
TGTGCCAGCAGTGTGGGACCCCTCGATCGGCAGTACTTC
>TRBJ1-5|NA|TRBV25-1|TRBD1
CASQPGGSNQPQHF
TGTGCCAGCCAGCCAGGGGGTAGCAATCAGCCCCAGCATTTT
>TRBJ2-1|NA|TRBV7-3|NA
CASSLSGPDNEQFF
TGTGCCAGCAGCCTCTCGGGACCCGACAATGAGCAGTTCTTC
>TRBJ2-1|NA|TRBV7-8|TRBD2
CASSPRGRAWYNEQFF
TGTGCCAGCAGCCCCCGCGGGAGGGCGTGGTACAATGAGCAGTTCTTC
>TRBJ1-2|NA|TRBV18|TRBD1
CASSPGTGHYGYTF
TGTGCCAGCTCACCAGGGACAGGGCACTATGGCTACACCTTC
>TRBJ1-1|NA|TRBV19|NA
CASSRGQLLNTEAFF
TGTGCCAGTAGTCGAGGACAACTTTTGAACACTGAAGCTTTCTTT
>TRBJ2-6|NA|TRBV29-1|NA
CSASDSGANVLTF
TGCAGCGCGTCCGACTCTGGGGCCAACGTCCTGACTTTC
>TRBJ1-5|NA|TRBV6-6|TRBD1
CASRPPGQGVHQPQHF
TGTGCCAGCAGGCCTCCGGGACAGGGAGTTCATCAGCCCCAGCATTTT
>TRBJ2-5|NA|TRBV5-1|TRBD2
CASSLGLAGEKETQYF
TGCGCCAGCAGCTTGGGGTTAGCGGGAGAAAAGGAGACCCAGTACTTC
>TRBJ1-1|few|TRBV11-1|NA
CASIYTGRTNTEAFF
TGTGCCAGCATCTACACAGGGAGGACGAACACTGAAGCTTTCTTT
>TRBJ1-4|NA|TRBV10-3|TRBD1
CAINPDRAEKLFF
TGTGCCATCAACCCGGACAGGGCTGAAAAACTGTTTTTT
>TRBJ2-1|NA|TRBV10-3|TRBD2
CAIRGGSWDNEQFF
TGTGCCATCAGGGGGGGGAGTTGGGACAATGAGCAGTTCTTC
>TRBJ2-7|NA|TRBV11-3|TRBD2
CASSFRSGSGYEQYF
TGTGCCAGCAGCTTCAGGAGCGGGAGTGGCTACGAGCAGTACTTC
>TRBJ1-3|NA|TRBV6-1|NA
CASSELRISGNTIYF
TGTGCCAGCAGTGAATTGAGGATCTCTGGAAACACCATATATTTT
>TRBJ2-3|once|TRBV28|NA
CASSPPPTGLLTDTQYF
TGTGCCAGCAGTCCACCCCCTACAGGGCTTCTCACAGATACGCAGTATTTT
>TRBJ2-1|NA|TRBV9|TRBD2
CASSVGGWGLALAGEQFF
TGTGCCAGCAGCGTCGGGGGTTGGGGACTAGCCCTTGCGGGAGAGCAGTTCTTC
>TRBJ2-5|once|TRBV9|NA
CASSLREQETQYF
TGTGCCAGCAGCCTCAGGGAGCAAGAGACCCAGTACTTC
>TRBJ1-1|NA|TRBV6-6|NA
CASSQLRTGGNTEAFF
TGTGCCAGCAGTCAATTAAGGACGGGGGGGAACACTGAAGCTTTCTTT
>TRBJ2-6|NA|TRBV7-3|NA
CASSVVASGANVLTF
TGTGCCAGCAGTGTCGTGGCCTCTGGGGCCAACGTCCTGACTTTC
>TRBJ2-1|once|TRBV7-9|NA
CASSLTANEQFF
TGTGCCAGCAGCTTAACCGCTAATGAGCAGTTCTTC
>TRBJ1-2|NA|TRBV7-9|NA
CASSSTASYGYTF
TGTGCCAGCAGTTCTACAGCTAGCTATGGCTACACCTTC
>TRBJ1-5|NA|TRBV4-1|NA
CASSQEWRSGGMSNQPQHF
TGCGCCAGCAGCCAAGAATGGAGGAGTGGGGGTATGAGCAATCAGCCCCAGCATTTT
>TRBJ2-3|once|TRBV10-3|NA
CAIRAEPSDTQYF
TGTGCCATCCGGGCAGAACCCTCAGATACGCAGTATTTT